The next 14 T cell receptor beta chains were all read from a single sample in a study of blood T cell repertoires in COVID-19 (TCRdb year 2020). The library was built by means of the immunoSEQ multiplex PCR assay. Entries here come from immuneACCESS through TCRdb and include only in-frame sequences with V and J called. Some clones fail to appear in such tables; in the studies checked, an unresolved V gene covers under half of the shortfall, and the cause of the remainder is unknown. The sample table shows roughly 250,000 clones, and around 88% are seen once. The ten largest clones take up roughly 1.2% of the sample. Material for sequencing was PBMCs or T cells enriched from blood (not recorded which). The receptors were gathered from a woman aged 40 to 50 with acute COVID-19.

V gene TRBV7-9 combines with J gene TRBJ2-7; 10 nucleotides agree with TRBD2. The CDR3 loop spans 15 amino acids. V gave up 5 bases and J gave up 5 bases; unmatched junction bases: 9. CDR1 and CDR2 (germline): SEHNR, FQNEAQ (reference sequence). The DNA of the CDR3 is TGTGCCAGCAGCCCTCGGGGAGCGGGAGGGGACGAGCAGTACTTC. This gives the protein CASSPRGAGGDEQYF.

V and J are TRBV15 and TRBJ1-2; 7 nucleotides align to TRBD1. V trimming: 0 bases; J trimming: 14 bases; junction bases outside the gene matches: 21. Germline V gives CDR1 LNHNV, CDR2 YYDKDF (reference sequence). The CDR3 totals 17 residues. The CDR3 here is CATSREETTGVQAVRTF. CDR3 bases: TGTGCCACCAGCAGAGAGGAGACAACAGGGGTCCAGGCTGTGAGGACCTTC.

The V and J genes are TRBV28 and TRBJ2-7, with 10 bases aligning to TRBD2. J lost 0 bases, V lost 8 bases, and 10 bases had no gene match. Per the germline V gene, CDR1 is MDHEN and CDR2 is SYDVKM. This CDR3 has 16 residues. The CDR3 loop reads CASAPSGSRSSYEQYF. The CDR3 DNA reads TGTGCCAGCGCCCCTAGCGGGAGCCGTAGCTCCTACGAGCAGTACTTC.

The chain carries TRBV27 and TRBJ2-6; no clear D. V was trimmed by 5 bases and J by 3 bases, leaving 11 bases between them. CDR1 is MNHEY, CDR2 SMNVEV, per germline (reference sequence). This CDR3 spans 15 amino acids. The CDR3, as DNA: TGTGCCAGCAGTCCCCCCCTTTTTGGGGCCAACGTCCTGACTTTC. The encoded protein is CASSPPLFGANVLTF.

The chain couples TRBV5-5 to TRBJ1-3; TRBD1 might be the D (6 bases). The CDR3 has 16 residues. The V end was cut by 0 bases, the J end by 0 bases, with 10 bases between. CDR1 and CDR2 from the germline V gene are SGHKS and YYEKEE (reference sequence). CDR3 bases: TGTGCCAGCAGCTTGGCCGACAGGTACTCTGGAAACACCATATATTTT. Encoded protein: CASSLADRYSGNTIYF.

The chain employs TRBV28 and TRBJ2-7, with 9 bases identical to TRBD1. The CDR3 is 15 residues long. V shed 6 bases, J shed 4 bases, and the junction held 10 bases outside the gene matches. In germline, CDR1 is MDHEN, CDR2 SYDVKM. CDR3 in DNA: TGTGCCAGCAGGTATATCCGGGACAGGGTGTACGAGCAGTACTTC. Encoded protein: CASRYIRDRVYEQYF.

This rearrangement joins TRBV5-8 to TRBJ2-3; 8 bases are shared with TRBD2. The CDR3 contains 15 residues. V shed 10 bases and J 5 bases; nucleotides not matched to a gene: 15. Germline assignment: CDR1 SGHTS and CDR2 YDEGEE. The CDR3 spells CARPPGRAGLDTQYF. In DNA, the CDR3 is TGTGCCCGACCCCCCGGGAGGGCCGGGTTAGATACGCAGTATTTT.

The rearrangement links TRBV3-1 (or the pseudogene TRBV3-2) to TRBJ2-1, with 9 bases fitting TRBD2. The junction had 13 bases not matched to a gene; V was cut back by 0 bases and J by 4 bases. This CDR3 spans 19 amino acids. Germline V gene lookup returns CDR1 LGHDT and CDR2 YNNKEL (reference sequence). CDR3 nucleotides: TGTGCCAGCAGCCAAGAGAGCGGGAGGAGCTTGGGACAATACAATGAGCAGTTCTTC. Its protein product is CASSQESGRSLGQYNEQFF.

The chain combines TRBV7-3 with TRBJ2-1, with 13 bases matching TRBD2. The CDR3 has 16 amino acids. The germline CDR1 and CDR2 sequences are SGHTA and FQGTGA. V shed 5 bases and J 7 bases; nucleotides not matched to a gene: 8. Here the CDR3 DNA reads TGTGCCAGCAGCCTTACCGGGACTAGCGGGGATAATGAGCAGTTCTTC. Protein sequence: CASSLTGTSGDNEQFF. The complete variable domain, with remaining parts taken from reference TRBV7-3 and TRBJ2-1, reads GAGVSQTPSNKVTEKGKYVELRCDPISGHTALYWYRQSLGQGPEFLIYFQGTGAADDSGLPNDRFFAVRPEGSVSTLKIQRTERGDSAVYLCASSLTGTSGDNEQFFGPGTRLTVL.

This rearrangement joins TRBV15 to TRBJ2-3; 7 bases fit TRBD2. The CDR3 extends over 16 amino acids. Germline-derived CDR1 and CDR2 are LNHNV and YYDKDF (reference sequence). Trimming cost V 1 base and J 0 bases; bases outside gene matches: 4. In DNA form, the CDR3 reads TGTGCCACCAGCAGAGCTAGTAGCGGGAGCACAGATACGCAGTATTTT. As protein: CATSRASSGSTDTQYF.

This rearrangement joins TRBV19 to TRBJ2-2, with D perhaps TRBD1 (5 bases). Germline V gene sequence: CDR1 LNHDA, CDR2 SQIVND (reference sequence). There are 14 residues in the CDR3. V was pared by 7 bases and J by 1 base, with 10 bases between. In DNA, the CDR3 is TGTGCCAGTATCCGACAGATGAACACCGGGGAGCTGTTTTTT. Translation: CASIRQMNTGELFF. Full variable domain (remainder filled in from reference TRBV19 and TRBJ2-2): DGGITQSPKYLFRKEGQNVTLSCEQNLNHDAMYWYRQDPGQGLRLIYYSQIVNDFQKGDIAEGYSVSREKKESFPLTVTSAQKNPTAFYLCASIRQMNTGELFFGEGSRLTVL.

This clone was observed many times. The chain is built from TRBV7-8 and TRBJ2-1, with 7 positions matching TRBD1. The ends lost 1 base at V and 15 bases at J; junction bases unmatched: 6. Germline assignment: CDR1 SGHVS and CDR2 FQNEAQ. The CDR3 contains 12 residues. The CDR3 nucleotides are TGTGCCAGCAGCTTAGACAGGGGAACGCCGTTCTTC. This encodes CASSLDRGTPFF.

This chain uses TRBV7-2 with TRBJ1-1, with TRBD1 matching 7 bases. V lost 0 bases and J lost 5; bases outside the gene matches: 6. The germline V gene has CDR1 SGHTA and CDR2 FQGNSA. The CDR3 loop spans 15 amino acids. The chain's CDR3 is CASSLAGGVDTEAFF. The CDR3 bases are TGTGCCAGCAGCTTAGCAGGGGGCGTTGATACTGAAGCTTTCTTT.

The CDR3 sequence is CASSTVAGGVQETQYF. The CDR3 nucleotides read TGTGCCAGCTCAACCGTAGCGGGAGGGGTCCAAGAGACCCAGTACTTC. The chain joins TRBV18 to TRBJ2-5; 11 bases map to TRBD2. There are 16 residues in the CDR3. V was pared by 5 bases and J by 1 base, with 6 bases of the junction left unmatched. CDR1 and CDR2 (germline): KGHSH, LQKENI.